Following are 7 T cell receptor beta chains from one sample sequenced in a study of blood T cell repertoires in COVID-19. Generated by immunoSEQ multiplex PCR, the TCRdb table keeps only in-frame clones and is missing some. The sample lists more than 35,000 clones, about four fifths occurring once. The sequencing input was peripheral blood. Every receptor here comes from a man aged 70-80 years with acute or convalescent COVID-19.

This sequence joins TRBV16 and TRBJ1-2, with TRBD1 matching over 10 bases. Germline CDR1 reads KGHSY; CDR2 reads FQNENV. CDR3 length: 16 residues. Unmatched junction bases numbered 9, after V lost 2 bases and J lost 6 bases. The DNA for the CDR3 is TGTGCCAGCAGCCAAAAGGTCGACAGGGGGCGGGATGGCTACACCTTC. It specifies CASSQKVDRGRDGYTF.

V gene TRBV19 combines with J gene TRBJ2-3, with TRBD1 as a possible D gene (6 bases). Germline lookup yields CDR1 LNHDA and CDR2 SQIVND (reference sequence). The CDR3 runs 13 residues. CDR3 coding DNA: TGTGCGACAGGACGACAGGGCACAGATACGCAGTATTTT. Translating gives CATGRQGTDTQYF.

Here the CDR3 DNA reads TGCAGTGCTAACAGCAACTATGGCTACACCTTC. The encoded protein is CSANSNYGYTF. The genes are TRBV20-1 and TRBJ1-2; no clear D. Germline loops: CDR1 DFQATT, CDR2 SNEGSKA (reference sequence). The CDR3 runs 11 residues. V dropped 4 bases and J dropped 2 bases, with 5 bases sitting between them.

The chain links TRBV12-5 to TRBJ2-3; 7 nucleotides match TRBD2. The CDR3 covers 15 residues. Trimming at V came to 3 bases and at J to 0 bases, leaving 3 bases not matched to a gene. Germline loops: CDR1 LGHNT, CDR2 FRNRAP. The chain's CDR3 is CASGLAGTSTDTQYF. The CDR3 DNA is TGTGCTAGTGGTTTAGCGGGAACTAGCACAGATACGCAGTATTTT.

The V and J genes are TRBV5-1 and TRBJ2-1, with TRBD1 matching 7 bases. Trimming took 0 bases from V and 0 from J; bases not matched to a gene: 3. The CDR3 loop spans 16 amino acids. Germline V gene data show CDR1 as SGHRS and CDR2 as YFSETQ. CDR3 DNA sequence: TGCGCCAGCAGCTTGGGGGGACAGAGCTCCTACAATGAGCAGTTCTTC. As protein: CASSLGGQSSYNEQFF.

The J gene is TRBJ2-1, the V gene TRBV11-2; no firm D call. CDR3 size: 11 residues. Germline CDR1 reads SGHAT; CDR2 reads FQNNGV. With 3 bases removed from V and 7 bases from J, the gap between germline ends came to 4 bases. The CDR3 region has the DNA TGTGCCAGCAGCTTCAGTAATGAGCAGTTCTTC. Residues: CASSFSNEQFF.

The chain joins TRBV11-2 to TRBJ1-6; D may be TRBD1 (5 bases). Trimming cost V 1 base and J 6 bases, with 10 bases left between them. The CDR3 consists of 15 residues. The germline gives CDR1 SGHAT, CDR2 FQNNGV. The CDR3 sequence: CASSLVGRANSPLHF. The CDR3 region has the DNA TGTGCCAGCAGCTTAGTTGGCAGGGCTAATTCACCCCTCCACTTT.